One and the same sample provided the 2 T cell receptor beta chains below, sequenced in a study of T cell changes during pregnancy in multiple sclerosis (dated by TCRdb to the late 2010s). Libraries were prepared through the immunoSEQ multiplex PCR assay. TCRdb carries this immuneACCESS record with in-frame sequences only. Its versions omit some clonotypes, under half of them owing to an unresolved V gene in the studies checked, with the rest unexplained. Counted in this sample were around 40,000 clones; 92% of them appeared once. The ten biggest clones cover about 0.8% of the sample. The sample in question was CD4+ T cells from peripheral blood mononuclear cells, obtained in the third trimester of pregnancy. All receptors come from a female donor with multiple sclerosis, enrolled in a pregnancy study.

The rearrangement links TRBV19 to TRBJ1-5; D is uncertain. The CDR3 runs 13 residues. Germline V gene sequence: CDR1 LNHDA, CDR2 SQIVND (reference sequence). V lost 0 bases and J 5 bases, leaving 5 bases between the germline ends. This chain's CDR3 is CASSIDRDQPQHF. CDR3 coding DNA: TGTGCCAGTAGTATAGATCGTGATCAGCCCCAGCATTTT.

This chain links TRBV6-6 with TRBJ2-1; 10 bases are shared with TRBD1. The CDR3 has 16 amino acids. The germline V gene has CDR1 MNHNY and CDR2 SVGAGI (reference sequence). V trimming: 6 bases; J trimming: 7 bases; junction bases outside the gene matches: 12. In DNA, the CDR3 is TGTGCCAGCAGATCTCATCCGGGACAGGGGATAAATGAGCAGTTCTTC. This codes for CASRSHPGQGINEQFF.